A single sample is the source of the 4 T cell receptor beta chains below, sequenced in a study of blood T cell repertoires in COVID-19. Some clones are missing from TCRdb's copy, which holds only in-frame ones; the method was immunoSEQ multiplex PCR. The data contain about 88,000 clones, about 90% of them singletons. Sequenced input: peripheral blood. The receptors here all came from a man aged 18 to 29 with COVID-19, enrolled during active disease.

This clone was counted once. The rearrangement uses TRBV6-2 or TRBV6-3 and TRBJ2-2, with D tentatively TRBD2 (6 bases). This CDR3 has 14 residues. With 6 bases removed from V and 4 bases from J, the gap between germline ends came to 12 bases. Germline assignment: CDR1 MNHEY and CDR2 SVGEGT. CDR3 loop: CASSLSGSTGELFF. The CDR3 DNA reads as TGTGCCAGCAGCCTTAGCGGCTCCACCGGGGAGCTGTTTTTT.

This sequence joins TRBV20-1 and TRBJ2-7; D call uncertain. Trimming pared 3 bases from V and 0 bases from J, leaving 6 bases between. In germline, CDR1 is DFQATT, CDR2 SNEGSKA (reference sequence). CDR3 length: 12 amino acids. For the CDR3, the DNA is TGCAGTGCTAGTCCGTTCTCCTACGAGCAGTACTTC. Residues: CSASPFSYEQYF.

The CDR3 reads CASSLAGAGYTDTQYF. The CDR3 region has the DNA TGCGCCAGCAGCTTGGCAGGGGCCGGCTACACAGATACGCAGTATTTT. The V gene is TRBV5-1, the J gene TRBJ2-3, with D tentatively TRBD1 (6 bases). With 0 bases removed from V and 2 bases from J, the gap between germline ends came to 13 bases. The V gene's germline CDR1 is SGHRS and CDR2 YFSETQ. The CDR3 totals 16 residues.

This chain links TRBV28 with TRBJ2-3, with D uncertain. This CDR3 region has 15 residues. Germline V gene sequence: CDR1 MDHEN, CDR2 SYDVKM. V was clipped by 4 bases and J by 0 bases, with 11 bases between them. The CDR3 reads CASSSLLKSTDTQYF. The CDR3 nucleotides read TGTGCCAGCAGTTCACTTCTAAAAAGCACAGATACGCAGTATTTT. The whole variable domain, remainder taken from reference TRBV28 and TRBJ2-3, is DVKVTQSSRYLVKRTGEKVFLECVQDMDHENMFWYRQDPGLGLRLIYFSYDVKMKEKGDIPEGYSVSREKKERFSLILESASTNQTSMYLCASSSLLKSTDTQYFGPGTRLTVL.